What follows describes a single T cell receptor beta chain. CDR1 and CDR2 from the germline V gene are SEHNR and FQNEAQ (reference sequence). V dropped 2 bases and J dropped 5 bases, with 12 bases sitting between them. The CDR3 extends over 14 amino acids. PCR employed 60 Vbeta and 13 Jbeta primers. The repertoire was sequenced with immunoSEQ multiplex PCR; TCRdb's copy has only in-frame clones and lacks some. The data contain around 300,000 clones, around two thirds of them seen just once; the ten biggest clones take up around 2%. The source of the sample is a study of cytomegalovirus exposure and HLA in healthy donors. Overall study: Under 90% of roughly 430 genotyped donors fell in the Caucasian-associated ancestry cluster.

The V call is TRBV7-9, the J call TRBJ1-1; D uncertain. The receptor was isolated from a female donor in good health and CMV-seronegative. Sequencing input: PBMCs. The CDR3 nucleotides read TGTGCCAGCAGCTTAATGAAAGGGAGGACTGAAGCTTTCTTT. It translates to CASSLMKGRTEAFF.